These 8 T cell receptor beta chains were sequenced from one sample in a study of T cell changes during pregnancy in multiple sclerosis. The data were produced by immunoSEQ multiplex PCR, yet TCRdb's version contains in-frame clones alone and is incomplete. The sample lists about 110,000 clones; around 90% were seen once. This sample comprised peripheral blood, obtained in the third trimester of pregnancy. All receptors come from a female donor in good health, enrolled as a control in a pregnancy study.

The chain recombines TRBV19 with TRBJ1-1, with 7 bases matching TRBD1. From germline, CDR1 is LNHDA and CDR2 SQIVND (reference sequence). CDR3 length: 13 residues. The junction had 7 bases not matched to a gene; V was cut back by 5 bases and J by 7 bases. The CDR3 here is CASSADRESEAFF. As DNA, the CDR3 is TGTGCCAGTAGTGCCGACAGGGAGAGTGAAGCTTTCTTT.

The chain links TRBV4-3 to TRBJ1-4; possibly TRBD1 for D (5 bases). Germline V CDR1 and CDR2: LGHNA, YSLEER. Trimming stripped 0 bases from V and 8 bases from J, with 13 bases between. The CDR3 length is 15 residues. The chain's CDR3 is CASSQEVQGGEKLFF. The CDR3 nucleotides read TGCGCCAGCAGCCAAGAGGTCCAGGGTGGGGAAAAACTGTTTTTT.

The chain employs TRBV27 and TRBJ1-5; D not certain. Per the germline V gene, CDR1 is MNHEY and CDR2 is SMNVEV (reference sequence). This CDR3 spans 16 amino acids. Between the trimmed V and J ends, which lost 5 bases and 0 bases, there was a span of 14 bases. CDR3 in amino acids: CASSLLAIDSNQPQHF. The CDR3 DNA sequence: TGTGCCAGCAGTCTCCTAGCGATTGATAGCAATCAGCCCCAGCATTTT.

This chain connects TRBV13 to TRBJ2-7, with 11 bases identical to TRBD1. CDR3 size: 16 residues. The V gene's germline CDR1 is PRHDT and CDR2 FYEKMQ (reference sequence). V dropped 7 bases and J dropped 6; count of bases not matched to a gene: 14. DNA for the CDR3: TGTGCCAGCATCCTAGGGGGGGGACAGGGGGTATCCGAGCAGTACTTC. Its protein is CASILGGGQGVSEQYF.

V usage is TRBV30 and J usage is TRBJ2-7, with 9 bases that match TRBD1. The length of the CDR3 is 15 residues. V gave up 5 bases and J gave up 2 bases; unmatched junction bases: 10. The V gene's germline CDR1 is GTSNPN and CDR2 SVGIG (reference sequence). DNA of the CDR3: TGTGCCTGGCACCCTACCGGGACAGGGACCTACGAGCAGTACTTC. Its protein product is CAWHPTGTGTYEQYF. The full variable domain, rest sourced from reference TRBV30 and TRBJ2-7, is SQTIHQWPATLVQPVGSPLSLECTVEGTSNPNLYWYRQAAGRGLQLLFYSVGIGQISSEVPQNLSASRPQDRQFILSSKKLLLSDSGFYLCAWHPTGTGTYEQYFGPGTRLTVT.

This chain uses TRBV5-6 with TRBJ2-2, with 13 bases lining up with TRBD2. In germline, CDR1 is SGHDT, CDR2 YYEEEE. The CDR3 loop spans 17 amino acids. V lost 3 bases to trimming and J lost 5 bases; unmatched junction nucleotides: 7. The CDR3 DNA is TGTGCCAGCAGCTACGGACTAGCGGGGGAAGGGACCGGGGAGCTGTTTTTT. This codes for CASSYGLAGEGTGELFF.

The V and J genes are TRBV6-5 and TRBJ1-2; weak D call: TRBD1 (5 bases). The CDR3 has 13 residues. V shed 2 bases and J shed 5 bases, with 9 bases lying between them. Germline values: CDR1 MNHEY, CDR2 SVGAGI. The CDR3 here is CASSYARGYGYTF. DNA of the CDR3: TGTGCCAGCAGTTACGCCCGGGGGTATGGCTACACCTTC.

The CDR3 DNA is TGTGCCAGCAGTTACCTAGGGGGGGGGACTTACGAGCAGTACTTC. It translates to CASSYLGGGTYEQYF. The V call is TRBV6-5, the J call TRBJ2-7; TRBD2 is a possible D gene (7 bases). This CDR3 spans 15 amino acids. The V end lost 2 bases, the J end lost 4 bases, and 15 bases lay between the germline ends. Germline assignment: CDR1 MNHEY and CDR2 SVGAGI.